What follows describes a single T cell receptor (beta chain). Its specificity is not known. V dropped 2 bases and J dropped 11; count of bases not matched to a gene: 7. Germline V gene sequence: CDR1 SGHDT, CDR2 YYEEEE. The CDR3 is 13 amino acids. The method was immunoSEQ multiplex PCR; TCRdb's version includes in-frame clones alone and lacks a portion of them. The table lists 150,000 to 180,000 clones, 85% to 95% of them singletons. This record comes from a study of OX40 agonist ivuxolimab in advanced cancers. Study information: Averaging 60 years in age, with a range of 23 to 79, the cohort was approximately 84% male. Findings and limits, study-wide: More expanded clones were seen, on average, in CD8+ T cells than in CD4+.

This rearrangement joins TRBV5-6 to TRBJ1-5; 7 bases agree with TRBD1. The specimen comprised CD4+ or CD8+ T cells sorted from blood, sampled in a trial of the OX40 agonist ivuxolimab. This receptor was taken from an adult with an advanced solid tumor such as melanoma, head and neck, liver or kidney cancer. This CDR3 is CASSLGQGVTQHF. CDR3 bases: TGTGCCAGCAGCTTAGGGCAGGGGGTGACCCAGCATTTT.